Listed below are T cell receptor beta chains from one sample, sequenced in a study of blood T cell repertoires in COVID-19. TCRdb's table, derived via immunoSEQ multiplex PCR, lists solely in-frame clones and lacks some. The table records approximately 470,000 clones, roughly 87% of them present only once. The sequenced sample was PBMCs or T cells enriched from blood (not recorded which). The receptor source for this set is a woman under 30 who had recovered from COVID-19. The CDR3 runs from the conserved cysteine through the conserved F or W. Only part of the rows carry a size: once, few, many, or a class if the clone is expanded.

v_call	j_call	clone_size	cdr3_aa
TRBV29-1	TRBJ2-6	NA	CSVEDLRTTTTGANVLTF
TRBV5-6	TRBJ2-1	NA	CASSQLRDSEQFF
TRBV6-4	TRBJ2-5	NA	CASSDSCEQQETQYF
TRBV30	TRBJ1-5	NA	CAWGGQGASGPQHF
TRBV4-1	TRBJ2-3	NA	CASSQDAAGLDTQYF
TRBV7-2	TRBJ2-5	NA	CASNPMGGASETQYF
TRBV5-4	TRBJ2-5	few	CASSLGTSEGETQYF
TRBV7-2	TRBJ1-5	NA	CASSLTGSGQPQHF
TRBV5-6	TRBJ1-3	NA	CASRERGRGDTIYF
TRBV5-4	TRBJ2-3	NA	CASSLGQGGVDTQYF
TRBV5-5	TRBJ2-7	NA	CASSPAGRYEQYF
TRBV2	TRBJ2-7	NA	CASSANPGGGFEQYF
TRBV4-1	TRBJ2-3	NA	CASSQDLRGGTDTQYF
TRBV5-1	TRBJ2-5	NA	CASSLGTGGRGETQYF
TRBV6-5	TRBJ1-3	few	CASRFDSSGNTIYF
TRBV19	TRBJ1-5	NA	CASSIQGSNQPQHF
TRBV7-9	TRBJ2-1	NA	CASSFLQGSNEQFF
TRBV7-9	TRBJ2-3	NA	CASSIAGGTDTQYF
TRBV29-1	TRBJ1-5	NA	CSAVPGSNQPQHF